A selection of T cell receptor beta chains follows, all from one sample in a study of resident and recirculating memory T cells in vitiligo. Generated by immunoSEQ multiplex PCR, the TCRdb table keeps only in-frame clones and is missing some. The data show 65,000 to 80,000 clones, approximately 90% seen once. The sequenced material came from blood. The receptors originated from a male donor with vitiligo. CDR3s include the opening cysteine and the closing phenylalanine or tryptophan. D genes are given only for firm matches. Clone sizes are given selectively: once, few, many, or a class where the clone is expanded.

cdr3_nt cdr3_aa d_call j_call v_call clone_size
TGTGCCAGCAGTCGGAACCGGGATGTCTCCTACGAGCAGTACTTC CASSRNRDVSYEQYF . TRBJ2-7 TRBV11-1 .
TGTGCCAGCAGCCGCCTAGCGGGAGGCGGCGATGAGCAGTTCTTC CASSRLAGGGDEQFF TRBD2 TRBJ2-1 TRBV14 .
TGTGCCAGCAGCCGCCGACTAGCGGGAGGAACCTCTGGGGCCAACGTCCTGACTTTC CASSRRLAGGTSGANVLTF TRBD2 TRBJ2-6 TRBV28 .
TGTGCCATCGTCAGCGGCTACAATGAGCAGTTCTTC CAIVSGYNEQFF . TRBJ2-1 TRBV28 .
TGTGCCAGCTCACCACGTTCGGGACAGAGTAATGAAAAACTGTTTTTT CASSPRSGQSNEKLFF TRBD1 TRBJ1-4 TRBV18 .
TGTGCCAGCAGTTTAGGGGACACATACTACACAGATACGCAGTATTTT CASSLGDTYYTDTQYF . TRBJ2-3 TRBV28 .
TGTGCCAGCAGTCCGTCCTCGGGGGACAGGGAGGACTATGGCTACACCTTC CASSPSSGDREDYGYTF TRBD1 TRBJ1-2 TRBV27 .
TGTGCCAGCATCGCTAGCGGGGGGGAGTTCTTC CASIASGGEFF TRBD2 TRBJ2-1 TRBV28 few
TGTGCCAGCAGCTTGGACAGGGGGGGAGGCTACACCTTC CASSLDRGGGYTF TRBD1 TRBJ1-2 TRBV5-4 .
TGTGCCAGCAGTAAAAACGGCGGGTACCAAGAGACCCAGTACTTC CASSKNGGYQETQYF . TRBJ2-5 TRBV7-6 .
TGCGCCAGCAGCCTCACAGGGGAGATGAACACTGAAGCTTTCTTT CASSLTGEMNTEAFF TRBD1 TRBJ1-1 TRBV4-1 few
TGCGCCAGCAGCTTACAGGGTCCCTACGAGCAGTACTTC CASSLQGPYEQYF . TRBJ2-7 TRBV5-1 .
TGTGCCAGCAGCACGACCGGGACTAGCGACGAGCAGTACTTC CASSTTGTSDEQYF TRBD2 TRBJ2-7 TRBV5-6 .
TGTGCCAGCAGCGCAAACCCGGGAGAAGCTTTCTTT CASSANPGEAFF . TRBJ1-1 TRBV13 .
TGTGCCAGCAGCTTGGGGCAGGGTCCCGAGCAGTACTTC CASSLGQGPEQYF . TRBJ2-7 TRBV5-6 .
TGTGCCAGCAGCTTGGCGGGAGGGCCCCGCCGCGAGCAGTACTTC CASSLAGGPRREQYF TRBD2 TRBJ2-7 TRBV13 .
TGTGCCAGCAGCTGGGGGACAGAACTGTTTTTT CASSWGTELFF TRBD1 TRBJ1-4 TRBV7-9 few
TGTGCCACCAGCAGAGGGGGTGAGGGTAGAGTGCCCAATGAGCAGTTCTTC CATSRGGEGRVPNEQFF . TRBJ2-1 TRBV15 medium-sized
TGCAGCGTAATAACAGGGGGCGAGAGGGAAGAGACCCAGTACTTC CSVITGGEREETQYF TRBD1 TRBJ2-5 TRBV29-1 .
TGTGCCAGTAGTATTCTAGCGGGATACTACGAGCAGTACTTC CASSILAGYYEQYF TRBD2 TRBJ2-7 TRBV19 .
TGTGCCAGCAACCAGCGGGAGGCCTACGAGCAGTACTTC CASNQREAYEQYF TRBD2 TRBJ2-7 TRBV28 .
TGTGCCAGCAGCTTTGACAGGGTGACACAGAACACTGAAGCTTTCTTT CASSFDRVTQNTEAFF TRBD1 TRBJ1-1 TRBV27 .
TGTGCCAGCAGCCCCAACACAGGGGCCGGGGAGCTGTTTTTT CASSPNTGAGELFF TRBD1 TRBJ2-2 TRBV6-5 .
TGCGCCAGCAGCCCCCCAGGACTTAACTATGGCTACACCTTC CASSPPGLNYGYTF . TRBJ1-2 TRBV4-1 .
TGTGCCAGCAGTTCCAGTTGGTCCTACAGGGGGTACGAGCAGTACTTC CASSSSWSYRGYEQYF TRBD1 TRBJ2-7 TRBV28 .
TGTGCCAGCAGCGTCGGACTAGCGGAGACGAGCACAGATACGCAGTATTTT CASSVGLAETSTDTQYF TRBD2 TRBJ2-3 TRBV9 .
TGTGCCAGCAGTGACATGTTAAGTGGACAGTTTGAGTACTTC CASSDMLSGQFEYF . TRBJ2-7 TRBV6-1 .
TGCAGCGTTGCCCAGGGGAGCTATGGCTACACCTTC CSVAQGSYGYTF . TRBJ1-2 TRBV29-1 .
TGTGCCAGCAGCTTCTTTGCAGGGGGCGAATACAATGAGCAGTTCTTC CASSFFAGGEYNEQFF TRBD1 TRBJ2-1 TRBV5-5 once
TGTGCCAGCTCACCACCGGGACAGGGGGGTTTCTCTGGCTACACCTTC CASSPPGQGGFSGYTF TRBD1 TRBJ1-2 TRBV18 .
TGCGCCAGCAGCTTAGCGGGAGGAACTGAGCAGTTCTTC CASSLAGGTEQFF TRBD2 TRBJ2-1 TRBV5-1 .
TGTGCCAGCAGCCGGGGACTGGGGAGTCAGCCCCAGCATTTT CASSRGLGSQPQHF . TRBJ1-5 TRBV6-5 .
TGCGCCAGCAGCCCCGGTGGCGGGAGGACTGGGGAGACCCAGTACTTC CASSPGGGRTGETQYF TRBD2 TRBJ2-5 TRBV4-3 .
TGTGCCAGCTCACCTTCCGGGACAACCTATGGCTACACCTTC CASSPSGTTYGYTF . TRBJ1-2 TRBV18 .
TGCGCCAGCAGTCAATCGATAGCGGGAGCCCCCTGGGGCACCGGGGAGCTGTTTTTT CASSQSIAGAPWGTGELFF TRBD2 TRBJ2-2 TRBV23-1 .
TGTGCCAGCAGTGTGGTTAGCGGTAACACCGGGGAGCTGTTTTTT CASSVVSGNTGELFF . TRBJ2-2 TRBV2 .
TGCGCCAGCAGCCGAACCACGACTAGCGGGATAAGCTCCTACAATGAGCAGTTCTTC CASSRTTTSGISSYNEQFF TRBD2 TRBJ2-1 TRBV4-1 .
TGCGCCAGCTGCGATAGATACAATGAGCAGTTCTTC CASCDRYNEQFF . TRBJ2-1 TRBV4-1 .
TGTGCCAGCAGCCGGGACAGTCGGGGCAATCAGCCCCAGCATTTT CASSRDSRGNQPQHF TRBD1 TRBJ1-5 TRBV7-2 .
TGTGCCAGCAGCCCCTCGAAGGGGACTATATCGAACACTGAAGCTTTCTTT CASSPSKGTISNTEAFF . TRBJ1-1 TRBV7-9 .
TGTGCCAGCACCTCCGTTTATTACAATGAGCAGTTCTTC CASTSVYYNEQFF . TRBJ2-1 TRBV6-5 .
TGTGCCAGCAGTTCGATACAGACCTACGAGCAGTACTTC CASSSIQTYEQYF . TRBJ2-7 TRBV6-6 .
TGTGCCACCAGCAGAGATCGTTCGGGAGCTTTCTTT CATSRDRSGAFF . TRBJ1-1 TRBV15 .
TGTGCCAGCAGTTTTGGCGGGAGAAATTTGGAGCAGTACTTC CASSFGGRNLEQYF TRBD2 TRBJ2-7 TRBV28 .